This T cell receptor beta chain derives from a study of cytomegalovirus exposure and HLA in healthy donors. About the research overall: HLA-typed donors were the source of some 85 million unique TCRs, which an early data release held. Of 398 genotyped donors, 81% clustered with self-reported Caucasian donors. Overall study results and limits: Reportedly, fewer N-insertions than the roughly 600-donor mean appeared in an Asian-associated ancestry cluster in a later analysis.

The CDR3 spans 13 residues. Germline CDR1 and CDR2: LNHDA and SQIVND (reference sequence). The V segment lost 4 bases and the J segment 7 bases; nucleotides outside the gene matches: 1. Primers: 60 Vbeta forward and 13 Jbeta reverse. Some clones are missing from TCRdb's copy, which holds only in-frame ones; the method was immunoSEQ multiplex PCR. The sample yields about 170,000 clones, 62% seen once. Points on this clone: Its target is not known.

Sequences were obtained from PBMCs. This TCR derives from a man aged 35-49 years in good health and CMV-seronegative. The genes are TRBV19 and TRBJ2-1; 10 bases map to TRBD2. CDR3 nucleotides: TGTGCCAGTAGTAAGCGGGGGGGTAATGAGCAGTTCTTC. Amino acid sequence: CASSKRGGNEQFF.